The 30 T cell receptor beta chains below all came from one sample that was sequenced in a study of blood T cell repertoires in COVID-19. Clones were sequenced by immunoSEQ multiplex PCR, and TCRdb holds only the in-frame ones, with some missing. The sample lists about 180,000 clones, about 85% seen once, with roughly 20% in the top ten. The specimen sequenced was peripheral blood. The receptors were sampled from a person between 65 and 79 years old with COVID-19, enrolled during active disease.

The gene calls are TRBV29-1 and TRBJ2-5; 7 nucleotides match TRBD2. The CDR3 is made up of 13 amino acids. The germline CDR1 and CDR2 sequences are SQVTM and ANQGSEA. CDR3 sequence (DNA): TGCAGTGGACGGGGAGGGCCAGGAGAGACCCAGTACTTC. Amino acid sequence: CSGRGGPGETQYF.

This chain connects TRBV19 to TRBJ2-3, with 8 nucleotides matching TRBD2. J lost 2 bases, V lost 5 bases, and 6 bases had no gene match. The CDR3 length is 15 residues. Germline-derived CDR1 and CDR2 are LNHDA and SQIVND (reference sequence). CDR3 sequence reads: CASSGTSGFTDTQYF. CDR3 bases: TGTGCCAGTAGTGGTACTAGCGGATTCACAGATACGCAGTATTTT.

This chain links TRBV7-3 with TRBJ2-1, with D perhaps matching TRBD2 (6 bases). In germline, CDR1 is SGHTA, CDR2 FQGTGA. The CDR3 extends over 15 amino acids. The ends were cut back, 1 base at V and 3 bases at J, with 10 bases in the middle. Here the CDR3 DNA reads TGTGCCAGCAGCTTAATGGCTAGCGACTACAATGAGCAGTTCTTC. It translates to CASSLMASDYNEQFF.

J is TRBJ2-2 and V is TRBV6-5; D is uncertain. CDR3 length equals 15 residues. Trimming left V 7 bases short and J 1 base short, with 13 bases between. Germline V gives CDR1 MNHEY, CDR2 SVGAGI. CDR3 sequence reads: CASNRARLNTGELFF. CDR3 sequence (DNA): TGTGCCAGCAACCGAGCCAGGCTGAACACCGGGGAGCTGTTTTTT.

This clone has a single count. Within the sample, other DNA sequences also encode this same CDR3. The CDR3 DNA sequence: TGCGCCAGCAGTTGGACAGGGAACACCGGGGAGCTGTTTTTT. Its protein is CASSWTGNTGELFF. The J gene is TRBJ2-2, the V gene TRBV5-1; 7 nucleotides align to TRBD1. The J segment lost 1 base and the V segment lost 5 bases, leaving 2 bases of the junction unmatched. CDR1 is SGHRS, CDR2 YFSETQ, per germline. The CDR3 is 14 residues long.

The CDR3 coding sequence is TGTGCCAGCAGCCAAGTAGTCAGCACAGATACGCAGTATTTT. Protein: CASSQVVSTDTQYF. V and J are TRBV3-1 (or the pseudogene TRBV3-2) and TRBJ2-3; D is ambiguous. Between the trimmed V and J ends, which lost 1 base and 0 bases, there was a span of 5 bases. Germline V gene data show CDR1 as LGHDT and CDR2 as YNNKEL (reference sequence). The CDR3 loop spans 14 amino acids.

The chain links TRBV2 to TRBJ1-5, with D perhaps matching TRBD1 (5 bases). This CDR3 is built from 13 residues. Germline V CDR1 and CDR2: SNHLY, FYNNEI. Between the trimmed V and J ends, which lost 6 bases and 4 bases, there was a span of 10 bases. CDR3 coding DNA: TGTGCCAGCAGCAGGGATTTTAATCAGCCCCAGCATTTT. Protein product: CASSRDFNQPQHF.

V usage is TRBV5-4 and J usage is TRBJ1-3; perhaps TRBD1 as D (5 bases). The CDR3 covers 16 residues. Looked up from germline, CDR1 is SGHNT and CDR2 is YYREEE (reference sequence). V was trimmed by 0 bases and J by 0 bases, leaving 10 bases between them. CDR3 protein: CASSLAGFSSGNTIYF. In DNA form, the CDR3 reads TGTGCCAGCAGCTTGGCAGGGTTCAGCTCTGGAAACACCATATATTTT.

The chain couples TRBV1 to TRBJ2-7; the D call TRBD1 from the table was never checked on the DNA. TRBV1 is flagged as a pseudogene. The CDR3 spans 11 residues. The CDR3 nucleotides are TGCACCAGCAGCGGCCCATCCAAGCAGTACTTC. It is translated as CTSSGPSKQYF.

This chain uses TRBV28 with TRBJ2-7, with a tentative D call TRBD1 (5 bases). Germline CDR1 is MDHEN and CDR2 is SYDVKM. There are 15 residues in the CDR3. V was shortened by 3 bases and J by 3 bases, with 15 bases between the two germline ends. CDR3 residues: CASSLLGHQGYEQYF. In nucleotides, the CDR3 is TGTGCCAGCAGTTTGCTTGGCCACCAGGGCTACGAGCAGTACTTC. Supplemented by reference TRBV28 and TRBJ2-7, the full variable domain reads DVKVTQSSRYLVKRTGEKVFLECVQDMDHENMFWYRQDPGLGLRLIYFSYDVKMKEKGDIPEGYSVSREKKERFSLILESASTNQTSMYLCASSLLGHQGYEQYFGPGTRLTVT.

This clone was seen just once. This chain links TRBV19 with TRBJ2-7; 10 positions agree with TRBD1. The CDR3 extends over 14 amino acids. The germline V gene encodes CDR1 LNHDA and CDR2 SQIVND (reference sequence). With V trimmed by 6 bases and J by 3 bases, 5 bases remained unmatched. The CDR3 DNA reads as TGTGCCAGTAGAGCAGACAGGGGGCACTACGAGCAGTACTTC. This codes for CASRADRGHYEQYF.

The chain joins TRBV4-1 to TRBJ1-3; TRBD1 agrees at 8 bases. The germline V gene has CDR1 MGHRA and CDR2 YSYEKL. Losses at the gene ends were 1 base for V and 5 bases for J; bases not matched to a gene: 1. The length of the CDR3 is 14 residues. The CDR3 loop reads CASSQAGGRNTIYF. Here the CDR3 DNA reads TGCGCCAGCAGCCAAGCAGGGGGCCGAAACACCATATATTTT.

This chain joins TRBV27 and TRBJ1-5, with 8 bases that match TRBD1. The CDR3 is 13 residues long. After removal of 6 bases from V and 8 bases from J, the junction contained 6 bases not matched to a gene. CDR1 and CDR2 from the germline V gene are MNHEY and SMNVEV (reference sequence). CDR3 loop: CASRDRGSKPQHF. For the CDR3, the DNA is TGTGCCAGCAGAGACAGGGGTTCAAAGCCCCAGCATTTT.

The rearrangement links TRBV7-8 to TRBJ2-7; D gene unclear. The V end was cut by 1 base, the J end by 4 bases, with 8 bases between. Germline CDR1 and CDR2: SGHVS and FQNEAQ. The CDR3 is made up of 13 amino acids. The DNA of the CDR3 is TGTGCCAGCAGCTTAGGGCCGAAATACGAGCAGTACTTC. It is translated as CASSLGPKYEQYF. Together with reference TRBV7-8 and TRBJ2-7, the CDR3 gives the full variable domain: GAGVSQSPRYKVAKRGQDVALRCDPISGHVSLFWYQQALGQGPEFLTYFQNEAQLDKSGLPSDRFFAERPEGSVSTLKIQRTQQEDSAVYLCASSLGPKYEQYFGPGTRLTVT.

The J gene is TRBJ2-6, the V gene TRBV10-1; TRBD1 is a possible D gene (5 bases). Trimming took off 2 bases at V and 0 bases at J, with 11 bases between the two ends. The CDR3 runs to 17 residues. From germline, CDR1 is WNHNN and CDR2 SYGVQD (reference sequence). CDR3 residues: CASSEDSMNSGANVLTF. In nucleotides, the CDR3 is TGCGCCAGCAGTGAGGACAGCATGAACTCTGGGGCCAACGTCCTGACTTTC.

This clone occurred a few times. This chain links TRBV11-2 with TRBJ2-7; TRBD2 agrees at 12 bases. CDR1 and CDR2 (germline): SGHAT, FQNNGV. The CDR3 sequence is 15 residues long. The J segment lost 1 base and the V segment lost 6 bases, leaving 4 bases of the junction unmatched. The CDR3, as DNA: TGTGCCAGCAGTTCGACTAGCGGGAGTTCCTACGAGCAGTACTTC. The encoded protein is CASSSTSGSSYEQYF. The full variable domain, in which reference TRBV11-2 and TRBJ2-7 provide the parts outside the CDR3, is EAGVAQSPRYKIIEKRQSVAFWCNPISGHATLYWYQQILGQGPKLLIQFQNNGVVDDSQLPKDRFSAERLKGVDSTLKIQPAKLEDSAVYLCASSSTSGSSYEQYFGPGTRLTVT.

V and J are TRBV29-1 and TRBJ2-2; D not resolved. CDR1 and CDR2 (germline): SQVTM, ANQGSEA. V gave up 7 bases and J gave up 10 bases, with 16 bases separating them. There are 12 residues in the CDR3. CDR3 loop: CSARSPQVELFF. The CDR3 DNA is TGCAGCGCCCGAAGTCCCCAGGTGGAGCTGTTTTTT.

The chain couples TRBV7-9 to TRBJ1-2; D unclear. The CDR3 is 13 residues long. Per the germline V gene, CDR1 is SEHNR and CDR2 is FQNEAQ (reference sequence). V lost 7 bases, J lost 1 base, and 10 bases lay in between. CDR3 bases: TGTGCCAGCACCCCAACAGATAACTATGGCTACACCTTC. It codes for CASTPTDNYGYTF.

The chain couples TRBV2 to TRBJ2-1; tentatively, D is TRBD1 (6 bases). The V end was cut by 6 bases, the J end by 1 base, with 13 bases between. CDR1 SNHLY and CDR2 FYNNEI come from the germline V gene. This CDR3 spans 15 amino acids. The CDR3 loop reads CASRRDTTSYNEQFF. The DNA of the CDR3 is TGTGCCAGCAGGAGGGACACGACATCCTACAATGAGCAGTTCTTC.

The table lists this clone with a few counts. The chain has TRBV7-9 and TRBJ2-7; D perhaps matches TRBD1 (6 bases). The CDR3 spans 15 residues. Germline CDR1 is SEHNR and CDR2 is FQNEAQ (reference sequence). V lost 5 bases and J 5 bases, leaving 19 bases between the germline ends. CDR3: CASSVGQSWENEQYF. CDR3 coding DNA: TGTGCCAGCAGCGTAGGACAGAGTTGGGAAAACGAGCAGTACTTC.

CDR3 region: CASKGAHSLSYGYTF. The CDR3 DNA reads as TGTGCCAGTAAAGGAGCACACTCGCTGAGTTATGGCTACACCTTC. The V call is TRBV19, the J call TRBJ1-2; D is ambiguous. CDR1 is LNHDA and CDR2 is SQIVND in the germline V gene (reference sequence). With 7 bases removed from V and 5 bases from J, the gap between germline ends came to 20 bases. This CDR3 is 15 amino acids long.

This clone turned up a few times. The chain employs TRBV7-3 and TRBJ2-1; no definite D call. Trimming cost V 9 bases and J 0 bases, with 15 bases left between them. The CDR3 loop spans 15 amino acids. The germline CDR1 and CDR2 sequences are SGHTA and FQGTGA. The CDR3 loop is CASSPAPRSYNEQFF. In DNA form, the CDR3 reads TGTGCCAGTTCCCCAGCGCCCCGCTCCTACAATGAGCAGTTCTTC.

The genes are TRBV27 and TRBJ2-1; D is possibly TRBD1 (6 bases). Looked up from germline, CDR1 is MNHEY and CDR2 is SMNVEV (reference sequence). V was trimmed by 5 bases and J by 9 bases, leaving 14 bases between them. CDR3 length equals 13 residues. The CDR3 spells CASSIHRVSEQFF. CDR3 bases: TGTGCCAGCAGTATACACAGGGTGAGTGAGCAGTTCTTC.

V is TRBV19 and J is TRBJ1-5; D is possibly TRBD1 (6 bases). The CDR3 contains 15 residues. Trimming left V 5 bases short and J 5 bases short, with 16 bases between. The germline V gene encodes CDR1 LNHDA and CDR2 SQIVND (reference sequence). CDR3 nucleotides: TGTGCCAGTAGTCTGGATAGGACAGCATATCAGCCCCAGCATTTT. Translating it yields CASSLDRTAYQPQHF.

The J gene is TRBJ2-2, the V gene TRBV5-1, with TRBD1 identical over 12 bases. The length of the CDR3 is 16 residues. Germline V lookup: CDR1 SGHRS, CDR2 YFSETQ. Trimming took 3 bases from V and 4 from J; bases not matched to a gene: 4. The CDR3 loop reads CASSSGQGATTGELFF. DNA of the CDR3: TGCGCCAGCAGCTCGGGACAGGGGGCGACCACCGGGGAGCTGTTTTTT.

This clone has a single count. This rearrangement joins TRBV27 to TRBJ1-3, with 9 nucleotides matching TRBD1. Unmatched junction bases numbered 13, after V lost 0 bases and J lost 4 bases. Per germline, CDR1 MNHEY and CDR2 SMNVEV (reference sequence). The CDR3 is made up of 19 amino acids. As DNA, the CDR3 is TGTGCCAGCAGTTTATCAGCCGCAAAACAGGGGGCGCGGGGAAACACCATATATTTT. It yields the protein CASSLSAAKQGARGNTIYF.

In this sample, this clone turned up a few times. The V and J genes are TRBV6-5 and TRBJ2-7; D is perhaps TRBD1 (5 bases). This CDR3 spans 15 amino acids. V gave up 4 bases and J gave up 0 bases, with 13 bases separating them. Germline V gene sequence: CDR1 MNHEY, CDR2 SVGAGI. The CDR3 spells CASSSEYRSSYEQYF. The CDR3 coding sequence is TGTGCCAGCAGTTCCGAATACAGGAGCTCCTACGAGCAGTACTTC.

The rearrangement links TRBV5-3 to TRBJ1-4; D is possibly TRBD1 (6 bases). TRBV5-3 is marked as an open reading frame, function uncertain. The CDR3 sequence is 12 residues long. Trimming removed 4 bases at V and 11 bases at J, with 12 bases between. As DNA, the CDR3 is TGTGCCAGAAGCCTTAGACAGGTCAAACTGTTTTTT. Its translation: CARSLRQVKLFF.

The gene calls are TRBV4-3 and TRBJ2-3; TRBD2 matches 7 bases. V dropped 0 bases and J dropped 0; count of bases not matched to a gene: 3. The CDR3 sequence is 16 residues long. The germline V gene encodes CDR1 LGHNA and CDR2 YSLEER. CDR3 sequence: CASSQDRGSSTDTQYF. CDR3 nucleotides: TGCGCCAGCAGCCAAGATCGCGGGAGCAGCACAGATACGCAGTATTTT.

The chain has TRBV5-7 and TRBJ2-2; 7 nucleotides agree with TRBD1. TRBV5-7 is an open reading frame, and its role is uncertain. The CDR3 has 17 residues. V trimming: 1 base; J trimming: 1 base; junction bases outside the gene matches: 7. This CDR3 reads CASSLYRDRVNTGELFF. The CDR3 DNA is TGTGCCAGCAGCTTGTATCGTGACAGGGTGAACACCGGGGAGCTGTTTTTT.